Here is one T cell receptor (beta chain) with its context. Antigen: not known. The CDR3 length is 11 residues. Germline assignment: CDR1 MGHDK and CDR2 SYGVNS. V was trimmed by 5 bases and J by 8 bases, leaving 9 bases between them. The source of the sample is a study of CD8+ T cells in alopecia areata. Study-level results: There were many expanded lesional clones persisting in scalp and blood during tofacitinib.

RNA, once extracted, was reverse transcribed into cDNA for use as the sequencing template. The data were produced by immunoSEQ multiplex PCR, yet TCRdb's version contains in-frame clones alone and is incomplete. The table has about 200,000 clones, 58% seen once; the top ten hold more than 5.5%. Treatment reported: oral pan-JAK inhibitor, 5-10 mg twice daily. The TCR sequence derives from a human donor with alopecia areata. The chain links TRBV25-1 to TRBJ1-2; D ambiguous. The sequencing here drew on CD4+ T cells sorted from blood, taken at week 24, from a patient treated with tofacitinib. In DNA form, the CDR3 reads TGTGCCAGCAGTACCCAGGCGGGCTACACCTTC. Residues: CASSTQAGYTF.